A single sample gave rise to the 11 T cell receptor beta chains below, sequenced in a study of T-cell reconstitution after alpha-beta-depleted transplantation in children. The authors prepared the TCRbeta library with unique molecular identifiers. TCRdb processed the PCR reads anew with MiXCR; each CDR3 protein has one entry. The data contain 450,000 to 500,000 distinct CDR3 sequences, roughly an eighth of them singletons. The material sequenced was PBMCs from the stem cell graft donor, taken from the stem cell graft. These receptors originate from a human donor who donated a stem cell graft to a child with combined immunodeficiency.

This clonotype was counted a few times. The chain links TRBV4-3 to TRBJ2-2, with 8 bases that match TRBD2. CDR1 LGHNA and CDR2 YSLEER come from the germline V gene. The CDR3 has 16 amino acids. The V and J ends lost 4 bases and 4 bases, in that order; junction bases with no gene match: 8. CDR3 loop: CASSRRREVATGELFF. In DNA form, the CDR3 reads TGCGCCAGCAGCCGGCGGCGGGAGGTCGCCACCGGGGAGCTGTTTTTT.

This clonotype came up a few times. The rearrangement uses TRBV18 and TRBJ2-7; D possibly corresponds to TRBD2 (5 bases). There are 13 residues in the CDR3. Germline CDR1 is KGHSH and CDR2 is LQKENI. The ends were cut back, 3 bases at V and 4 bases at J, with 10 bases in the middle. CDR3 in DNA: TGTGCCAGCTCACCCCTAGCTAGATACGAGCAGTACTTC. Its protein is CASSPLARYEQYF.

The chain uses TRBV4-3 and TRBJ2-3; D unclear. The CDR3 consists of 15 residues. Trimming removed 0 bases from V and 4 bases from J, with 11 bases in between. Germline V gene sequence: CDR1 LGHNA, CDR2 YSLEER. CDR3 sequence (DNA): TGCGCCAGCAGCCAAGATCCCATAGGCGCAGATACGCAGTATTTT. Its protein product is CASSQDPIGADTQYF.

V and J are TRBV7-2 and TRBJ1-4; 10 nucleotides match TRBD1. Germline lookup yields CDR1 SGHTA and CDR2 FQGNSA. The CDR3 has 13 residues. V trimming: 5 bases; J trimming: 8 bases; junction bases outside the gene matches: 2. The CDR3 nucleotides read TGTGCCAGCAGCGGGGACAGGGGCGAAAAACTGTTTTTT. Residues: CASSGDRGEKLFF.

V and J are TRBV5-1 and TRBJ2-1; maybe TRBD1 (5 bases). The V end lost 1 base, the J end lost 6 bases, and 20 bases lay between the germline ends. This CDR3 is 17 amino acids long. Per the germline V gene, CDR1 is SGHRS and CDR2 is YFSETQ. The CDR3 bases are TGCGCCAGCAGCTTGTTCTCCTTGGGCAGGGTGTTCAATGAGCAGTTCTTC. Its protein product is CASSLFSLGRVFNEQFF.

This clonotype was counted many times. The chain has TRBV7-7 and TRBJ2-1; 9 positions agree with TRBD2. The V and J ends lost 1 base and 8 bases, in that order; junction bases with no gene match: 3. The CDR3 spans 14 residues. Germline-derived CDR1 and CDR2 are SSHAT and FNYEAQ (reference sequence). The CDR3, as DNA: TGTGCCAGCAGCTTAGGGATAGCGGGAGATGAGCAGTTCTTC. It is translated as CASSLGIAGDEQFF.

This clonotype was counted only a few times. Here the CDR3 reads CRLERANTEAFF. As DNA, the CDR3 is TGCAGGCTGGAAAGAGCGAACACTGAAGCTTTCTTT. V and J are TRBV20-1 and TRBJ1-1, with unresolved D. This CDR3 contains 12 residues. Germline lookup yields CDR1 DFQATT and CDR2 SNEGSKA (reference sequence).

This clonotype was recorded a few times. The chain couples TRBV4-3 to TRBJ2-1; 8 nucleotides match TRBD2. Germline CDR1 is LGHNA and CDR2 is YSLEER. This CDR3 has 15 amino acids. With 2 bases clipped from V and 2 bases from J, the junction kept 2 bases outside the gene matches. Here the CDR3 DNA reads TGCGCCAGCAGCCAAAAACTAGCGGCCTACAATGAGCAGTTCTTC. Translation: CASSQKLAAYNEQFF.

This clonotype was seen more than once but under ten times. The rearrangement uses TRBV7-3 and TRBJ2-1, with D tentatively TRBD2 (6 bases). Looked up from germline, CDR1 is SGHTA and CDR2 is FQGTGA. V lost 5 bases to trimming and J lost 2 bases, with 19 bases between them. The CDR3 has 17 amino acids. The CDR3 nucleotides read TGTGCCAGCAGCCCGACGGGAGTTTTGGGGCCCTACAATGAGCAGTTCTTC. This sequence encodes CASSPTGVLGPYNEQFF.

CDR3 nucleotides: TGTGCCAGCAGCCAAGCCGTCGCTAGCCTCACCGGGGAGCTGTTTTTT. This encodes CASSQAVASLTGELFF. This chain uses TRBV4-2 with TRBJ2-2; maybe TRBD2 (5 bases). The V end was cut by 1 base, the J end by 4 bases, with 13 bases between. The CDR3 sequence is 16 residues long. In germline, CDR1 is LGHNA, CDR2 YNFKEQ.

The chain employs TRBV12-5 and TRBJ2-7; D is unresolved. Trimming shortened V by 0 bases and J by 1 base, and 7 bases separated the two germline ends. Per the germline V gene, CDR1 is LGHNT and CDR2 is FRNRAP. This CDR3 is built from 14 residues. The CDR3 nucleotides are TGTGCTAGTGGTTTGGTAGGATCTTCCTACGAGCAGTACTTC. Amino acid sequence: CASGLVGSSYEQYF.